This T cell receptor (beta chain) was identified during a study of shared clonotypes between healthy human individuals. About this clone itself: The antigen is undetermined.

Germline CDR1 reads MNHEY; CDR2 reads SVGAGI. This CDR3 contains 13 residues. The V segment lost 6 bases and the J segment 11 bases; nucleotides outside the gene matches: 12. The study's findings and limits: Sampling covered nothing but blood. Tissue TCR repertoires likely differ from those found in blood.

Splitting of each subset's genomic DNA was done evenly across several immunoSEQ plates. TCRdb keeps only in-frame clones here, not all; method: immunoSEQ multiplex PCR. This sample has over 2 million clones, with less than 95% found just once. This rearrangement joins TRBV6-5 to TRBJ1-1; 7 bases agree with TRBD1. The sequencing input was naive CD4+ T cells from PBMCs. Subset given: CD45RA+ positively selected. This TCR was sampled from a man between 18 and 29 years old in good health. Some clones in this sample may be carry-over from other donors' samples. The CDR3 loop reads CASSLRRGLEAFF. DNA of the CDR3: TGTGCCAGCAGCCTACGGAGGGGGCTGGAGGCTTTCTTT.